This TCR beta chain derives from a study of healthy donors' naive CD4 and CD8 T cells. A linear amplification protocol produced the TCR libraries from 500 ng of total RNA. TCRdb used MiXCR to reprocess the reads, holding one entry per CDR3 protein. This table has approximately 200,000 distinct CDR3 sequences, 65% to 80% appearing once. Deletions cut 4 bases from V and 0 bases from J, with 10 bases between. Germline V lookup: CDR1 SQVTM, CDR2 ANQGSEA. This CDR3 contains 13 residues. The receptor comes from a pool of human donors in good health; the sample pools cells from several healthy donors. The specimen was naive CD4+ and CD8+ T cells sorted from blood, pooled from several donors. This rearrangement joins TRBV29-1 to TRBJ2-7, with a tentative D call TRBD1 (6 bases). CDR3 DNA: TGCAGCGTTGTAAAGGACAGCTCCTACGAGCAGTACTTC. Protein sequence: CSVVKDSSYEQYF.